This entry lists 24 T cell receptor beta chains sequenced from one sample in a study of T cells in Graves' hyperthyroidism and ophthalmopathy. The TCR beta CDR3 regions underwent amplification using RNA transcripts as the source. When the TCR CDR3 underwent first-round RT-PCR, the HTBI primer set was used. A single record per CDR3 protein comes from TCRdb applying MiXCR to the multiplex PCR reads. This table has about 710,000 distinct CDR3 sequences, about 16% appearing once. Material: blood. The receptors here all came from a man between 18 and 35 years old with Graves' hyperthyroidism.

This sequence joins TRBV7-9 and TRBJ2-7; 7 bases map to TRBD1. The CDR3 loop spans 14 amino acids. Trimming cost V 5 bases and J 2 bases; bases outside gene matches: 6. From germline, CDR1 is SEHNR and CDR2 FQNEAQ (reference sequence). Here the CDR3 reads CASSDDRVPYEQYF. CDR3 bases: TGTGCCAGCAGCGATGACAGGGTGCCCTACGAGCAGTACTTC. Filled out from reference TRBV7-9 and TRBJ2-7, the complete variable domain reads DTGVSQNPRHKITKRGQNVTFRCDPISEHNRLYWYRQTLGQGPEFLTYFQNEAQLEKSRLLSDRFSAERPKGSFSTLEIQRTEQGDSAMYLCASSDDRVPYEQYFGPGTRLTVT.

The sample holds a few counts of this clonotype. The gene calls are TRBV7-9 and TRBJ2-7; D possibly matches TRBD1 or TRBD2 (5 bases each). The ends were cut back, 4 bases at V and 1 base at J, with 23 bases in the middle. Per the germline V gene, CDR1 is SEHNR and CDR2 is FQNEAQ (reference sequence). This CDR3 is 18 amino acids long. The CDR3 nucleotides are TGTGCCAGCAGCTCCCCCCCTCCGGGGCGAGCCAGATCCTACGAGCAGTACTTC. It yields the protein CASSSPPPGRARSYEQYF.

In its sample, this clonotype was seen many times. The chain carries TRBV7-3 and TRBJ2-3; maybe TRBD1 (6 bases). The length of the CDR3 is 15 residues. Per germline, CDR1 SGHTA and CDR2 FQGTGA. Trimming left V 5 bases short and J 3 bases short, with 15 bases between. CDR3 sequence (DNA): TGTGCCAGCAGCCCAGGGTTGGGGGCAACAGATACGCAGTATTTT. This sequence encodes CASSPGLGATDTQYF.

This clonotype was seen more than once but under ten times. V usage is TRBV3-1 and J usage is TRBJ2-4, with D perhaps matching TRBD1 (5 bases). Per the germline V gene, CDR1 is LGHDT and CDR2 is YNNKEL (reference sequence). Trimming took 1 base from V and 0 from J, leaving 7 bases between them. The CDR3 spans 15 residues. CDR3 sequence: CASSQGTLAKNIQYF. CDR3 nucleotides: TGTGCCAGCAGCCAAGGGACATTAGCCAAAAACATTCAGTACTTC.

This clonotype was detected ten times or more. The CDR3 nucleotides read TGTGCCACCAGCACAGGGGACAGGGGGCTCGAGCAGTACTTC. Translated: CATSTGDRGLEQYF. This rearrangement joins TRBV15 to TRBJ2-7, with 12 bases lining up with TRBD1. Germline CDR1 and CDR2: LNHNV and YYDKDF (reference sequence). The trim removed 4 bases at V and 6 bases at J, leaving 4 bases unmatched. The CDR3 has 14 amino acids.

On this clonotype: A much larger clone lies a single base off, so this may be a read error. V usage is TRBV29-1 and J usage is TRBJ2-3, with D uncertain. This CDR3 is 13 amino acids long. The germline CDR1 and CDR2 sequences are SQVTM and ANQGSEA. Trimming removed 7 bases at V and 2 bases at J, with 13 bases between. The CDR3 spells CSGEPEYTDTQYF. The CDR3 nucleotides are TGCAGCGGGGAACCCGAGTACACAGATACGCAGTATTTT.

This clonotype was counted between two and nine times. This rearrangement joins TRBV5-4 to TRBJ1-2, with D unclear. The V gene's germline CDR1 is SGHNT and CDR2 YYREEE (reference sequence). The CDR3 has 15 amino acids. The V end was cut by 0 bases, the J end by 0 bases, with 9 bases between. The DNA of the CDR3 is TGTGCCAGCAGCTTGGGGGCCGGAACTAACTATGGCTACACCTTC. Protein: CASSLGAGTNYGYTF.

This clonotype was seen a few times. The rearrangement links TRBV28 to TRBJ2-2; the D gene is possibly TRBD1 (5 bases). CDR1 is MDHEN, CDR2 SYDVKM, per germline. The CDR3 has 14 residues. The V gene lost 6 bases and the J gene lost 6 bases, with 14 bases spanning the gap. DNA for the CDR3: TGTGCCAGCAGCCGCCCTGCAGGGCCCGGGGAGCTGTTTTTT. Protein product: CASSRPAGPGELFF.

This chain uses TRBV4-1 with TRBJ2-1; no definite D call. The CDR3 extends over 13 amino acids. The germline CDR1 and CDR2 sequences are MGHRA and YSYEKL. Trimming took off 0 bases at V and 5 bases at J, with 5 bases between the two ends. The CDR3 sequence is CASSQDRNNEQFF. The CDR3 nucleotides read TGCGCCAGCAGCCAAGATCGTAACAATGAGCAGTTCTTC.

This clonotype was recorded at least ten times. The chain employs TRBV2 and TRBJ1-5, with 9 positions matching TRBD1. This CDR3 spans 13 amino acids. In germline, CDR1 is SNHLY, CDR2 FYNNEI. The ends lost 11 bases at V and 4 bases at J; junction bases unmatched: 6. In DNA form, the CDR3 reads TGTGCCGGCCGGGACAGGGAAAATCAGCCCCAGCATTTT. Protein: CAGRDRENQPQHF.

This sequence joins TRBV29-1 and TRBJ1-3; D is unclear. V was trimmed by 7 bases and J by 0 bases, leaving 10 bases between them. Germline V gene sequence: CDR1 SQVTM, CDR2 ANQGSEA. CDR3 length: 13 amino acids. CDR3 sequence reads: CSAAEGSGNTIYF. The CDR3 DNA reads as TGCAGCGCCGCTGAGGGCTCTGGAAACACCATATATTTT.

Remarks on this clonotype: A much larger clone differs by one base, so this may be a read error. The chain combines TRBV7-9 with TRBJ2-1; D may correspond to TRBD1 or TRBD2 (5 bases each). V lost 5 bases and J 0 bases, leaving 20 bases between the germline ends. This CDR3 has 18 amino acids. Germline loops: CDR1 SEHNR, CDR2 FQNEAQ (reference sequence). Here the CDR3 DNA reads TGTGCCAGCAGCCCGGGGCCGCGACAGAGGGTCTCCTACAATGAGCAGTTCTTC. Its translation: CASSPGPRQRVSYNEQFF.

This clonotype was recorded at least ten times. The V call is TRBV28, the J call TRBJ1-1; D is ambiguous. Trimming removed 1 base at V and 7 bases at J, with 13 bases between. The CDR3 has 14 residues. Germline CDR1 is MDHEN and CDR2 is SYDVKM. This CDR3 reads CASSLSAELLEAFF. DNA for the CDR3: TGTGCCAGCAGTTTATCGGCAGAGTTACTTGAAGCTTTCTTT.

The chain joins TRBV5-1 to TRBJ1-3; possibly TRBD1 for D (6 bases). V was clipped by 4 bases and J by 0 bases, with 14 bases between them. The germline gives CDR1 SGHRS, CDR2 YFSETQ. This CDR3 spans 16 amino acids. The CDR3 region has the DNA TGCGCCAGCAGCCGGGGGGCAGAGAGCTCTGGAAACACCATATATTTT. This translates into CASSRGAESSGNTIYF.

V is TRBV6-6 and J is TRBJ2-7; 8 bases are shared with TRBD1. The CDR3 is made up of 18 amino acids. The trim removed 0 bases at V and 4 bases at J, leaving 14 bases unmatched. Germline values: CDR1 MNHNY, CDR2 SVGAGI (reference sequence). The CDR3 nucleotides are TGTGCCAGCAGTTACTCTGGACAGGGAAGACTCGTAGTGTACGAGCAGTACTTC. This codes for CASSYSGQGRLVVYEQYF.

This clonotype was seen at least ten times. The chain links TRBV2 to TRBJ2-1, with 11 bases identical to TRBD2. The CDR3 loop spans 16 amino acids. Per the germline V gene, CDR1 is SNHLY and CDR2 is FYNNEI. The V gene end was trimmed by 4 bases and the J gene end by 3 bases; junction bases not matched to a gene: 5. The CDR3 sequence is CASSGASGRFYNEQFF. The CDR3 DNA follows: TGTGCCAGCAGTGGGGCTAGCGGGAGGTTCTACAATGAGCAGTTCTTC.

The rearrangement joins TRBV5-6 to TRBJ1-2; the D is unclear. Trimming stripped 3 bases from V and 4 bases from J, with 19 bases between. The germline gives CDR1 SGHDT, CDR2 YYEEEE. This CDR3 has 16 amino acids. Here the CDR3 reads CASSSGRGYFPYGYTF. The CDR3 DNA is TGTGCCAGCAGCTCCGGTCGGGGTTATTTCCCCTATGGCTACACCTTC.

This clonotype was seen many times. The genes are TRBV9 and TRBJ1-4; D uncertain. This CDR3 spans 15 amino acids. Germline CDR1 reads SGDLS; CDR2 reads YYNGEE. Deletions cut 0 bases from V and 8 bases from J, with 14 bases between. The CDR3 sequence is CASSVGTSYREKLFF. CDR3 coding DNA: TGTGCCAGCAGCGTAGGAACATCGTATAGGGAAAAACTGTTTTTT.

This clonotype has a single count. The chain links TRBV20-1 to TRBJ2-2; 10 bases are shared with TRBD2. Trimming at V came to 6 bases and at J to 1 base, leaving 11 bases not matched to a gene. Germline V gene data show CDR1 as DFQATT and CDR2 as SNEGSKA (reference sequence). This CDR3 is 17 amino acids long. CDR3 protein: CSAARDWTSGNTGELFF. CDR3 bases: TGCAGTGCAGCTAGAGATTGGACTAGCGGGAACACCGGGGAGCTGTTTTTT.

This clonotype has just a few counts. The chain links TRBV6-1 to TRBJ2-3; tentatively, D is TRBD1 (5 bases). Germline V CDR1 and CDR2: MNHNS, SASEGT. The V end lost 3 bases, the J end lost 2 bases, and 9 bases lay between the germline ends. This CDR3 has 14 amino acids. For the CDR3, the DNA is TGTGCCAGCAGTGAGACAGTCCCCACAGATACGCAGTATTTT. This codes for CASSETVPTDTQYF.

The J gene is TRBJ2-2, the V gene TRBV29-1; 7 nucleotides match TRBD2. This CDR3 spans 14 amino acids. Germline V CDR1 and CDR2: SQVTM, ANQGSEA. V shed 6 bases, J shed 0 bases, and the junction held 4 bases outside the gene matches. CDR3 nucleotides: TGCAGCGTCCAGAGCGGGGCGAACACCGGGGAGCTGTTTTTT. Amino acid sequence: CSVQSGANTGELFF.

This clonotype was seen ten or more times. The gene calls are TRBV12-3 or TRBV12-4 and TRBJ2-7, with TRBD1 matching over 10 bases. With V trimmed by 6 bases and J by 5 bases, 7 bases remained unmatched. CDR3 size: 14 residues. The CDR3 DNA sequence: TGTGCCAGCAGCCCCGACAGGGGGCACAACGAGCAGTACTTC. Translated: CASSPDRGHNEQYF.

This clonotype was recorded at least ten times. The chain recombines TRBV27 with TRBJ2-1, with D perhaps assigned TRBD1 or TRBD2 (6 bases each). V lost 8 bases, J lost 7 bases, and 21 bases lay in between. CDR3 size: 15 residues. The germline V gene has CDR1 MNHEY and CDR2 SMNVEV (reference sequence). The CDR3: CASGVGGGFRNEQFF. As DNA, the CDR3 is TGTGCCAGCGGCGTCGGAGGGGGATTTAGGAATGAGCAGTTCTTC.

This clonotype was detected a few times. Mismatch with germline at one junction end may stem from a read error. V gene TRBV7-6 combines with J gene TRBJ2-3; D assignment may be TRBD1 or TRBD2 (5 bases each). The CDR3 contains 16 residues. The germline gives CDR1 SGHVS, CDR2 FNYEAQ. The CDR3 DNA is TGTGCCGGCAGCTTCCCTTCCGGGACGGAGCGAGGCACGCAGTATTTT. Its translation: CAGSFPSGTERGTQYF.